This paragraph reports one TCR beta chain. In TCRdb, the 5' RACE reads were re-called with MiXCR into one record per CDR3 protein. The repertoire holds 120,000 to 150,000 distinct CDR3 sequences, approximately 5.7% seen once, with about 1.9% in the top ten. These data are taken from a study of T-cell memory formation after mild COVID-19. V lost 5 bases, J lost 5 bases, and 6 bases stayed unmatched. CDR1 and CDR2 (germline): SGHTA, FQGNSA. This CDR3 has 14 residues. The genes are TRBV7-2 and TRBJ2-7; TRBD1 matches at 10 bases. The sequence was obtained from an adult woman who had mild COVID-19 (a few samples of this study predate the infection). Cell type and time point are not known. The specimen sequenced was PBMCs or a T cell subset sorted from them (not recorded which). In nucleotides, the CDR3 is TGTGCCAGCAGCGCGGGGACAGGGGCCCACGAGCAGTACTTC. This encodes CASSAGTGAHEQYF.